The clone carrying this T cell receptor beta chain was observed a few times. Amplification of TCR alpha and beta CDR3 regions from RNA used iRepertoire nested multiplex PCR. For one-step reverse transcription and amplification, roughly 95-400 ng of tissue mRNA or PBMC total RNA was used. TCRdb reanalysed the multiplex PCR reads using MiXCR and keeps one entry per CDR3 protein. The sample lists around 390,000 distinct CDR3 sequences, around 38% occurring once. These data originate in a study of glioma-infiltrating T cells. The overall study: Glioma patients had dexamethasone for six or fewer days before surgery.

Trimming took off 1 base at V and 6 bases at J, with 13 bases between the two ends. Germline CDR1 reads SEHNR; CDR2 reads FQNEAQ (reference sequence). The CDR3 is made up of 15 amino acids. The sample consisted of glioma tissue, nonneoplastic brain tissue, or PBMCs (not recorded which). The clonotype originates from a human donor with low-grade glioma or glioblastoma, undergoing nonglioma brain surgery, or in good health (not recorded which). V and J are TRBV7-9 and TRBJ2-1; D is undetermined. The CDR3 reads CASSLGPADFNEQFF. CDR3 nucleotide sequence: TGTGCCAGCAGCTTAGGTCCCGCCGACTTCAATGAGCAGTTCTTC. The full variable domain, with the rest looked up from reference TRBV7-9 and TRBJ2-1, is DTGVSQNPRHKITKRGQNVTFRCDPISEHNRLYWYRQTLGQGPEFLTYFQNEAQLEKSRLLSDRFSAERPKGSFSTLEIQRTEQGDSAMYLCASSLGPADFNEQFFGPGTRLTVL.